The rows below give T cell receptor beta chains drawn from one sample of a study of CD8 T cells in ankylosing spondylitis. Using its own MiXCR run on the 5' RACE reads, TCRdb lists one record per CDR3 protein. The sample lists 180,000 or so distinct CDR3 sequences, approximately 10% occurring once. Source material: blood, either unsorted or a sorted T cell fraction (not recorded which). The source of these receptors is a male donor with ankylosing spondylitis or in good health (not recorded which). CDR3s include the opening cysteine and the closing phenylalanine or tryptophan. Each record gives: V gene, J gene, clone size, D gene, CDR3 length, CDR3 protein, CDR3 DNA. A D gene is named only where the DNA matches it firmly. Size is stated for part of the rows, as once, few or many counts, or as a class when the clone is expanded.

V: TRBV5-6
J: TRBJ2-2
size: .
D: .
length: 16
CDR3: CASSLASGGSTGELFF
DNA: TGTGCCAGCAGCTTGGCCTCTGGGGGCAGTACCGGGGAGCTGTTTTTT

V: TRBV20-1
J: TRBJ1-2
size: many
D: TRBD1
length: 14
CDR3: CSAPKPTGIHGYTF
DNA: TGCAGTGCTCCCAAACCGACAGGGATTCATGGCTACACCTTC

V: TRBV5-1
J: TRBJ2-3
size: many
D: .
length: 16
CDR3: CASSLARQRGTDTQYF
DNA: TGCGCCAGCAGCTTGGCGCGCCAGCGGGGCACAGATACGCAGTATTTT

V: TRBV6-1
J: TRBJ1-1
size: many
D: TRBD1
length: 14
CDR3: CASSKTGGDTEAFF
DNA: TGTGCCAGCAGTAAGACAGGGGGGGACACTGAAGCTTTCTTT

V: TRBV10-1
J: TRBJ2-2
size: .
D: TRBD1
length: 13
CDR3: CASSGVQGEKLFF
DNA: TGCGCCAGCAGTGGAGTTCAGGGGGAAAAGCTGTTTTTT

V: TRBV19
J: TRBJ2-1
size: few
D: .
length: 14
CDR3: CASSMVVADNEQFF
DNA: TGTGCCAGTAGTATGGTAGTAGCCGACAATGAGCAGTTCTTC

V: TRBV9
J: TRBJ2-2
size: few
D: TRBD2
length: 15
CDR3: CESVQAGGNTGELFF
DNA: TGTGAGAGCGTTCAGGCGGGGGGAAACACCGGGGAGCTGTTTTTT

V: TRBV5-1
J: TRBJ2-7
size: many
D: TRBD2
length: 14
CDR3: CASSVGLAVYEQYF
DNA: TGCGCCAGCAGCGTGGGACTAGCGGTGTACGAGCAGTACTTC

V: TRBV28
J: TRBJ2-1
size: many
D: TRBD2
length: 19
CDR3: CASSFPRAASGGSYNEQFF
DNA: TGTGCCAGCAGTTTTCCTCGGGCTGCTAGCGGGGGTTCCTACAATGAGCAGTTCTTC

V: TRBV15
J: TRBJ2-3
size: many
D: .
length: 17
CDR3: CATSRVTSSRGPDTQYF
DNA: TGTGCCACCAGCAGAGTTACCTCAAGCCGGGGTCCAGATACGCAGTATTTT

V: TRBV7-6
J: TRBJ2-3
size: few
D: .
length: 16
CDR3: CASSLVTTRGTDTQYF
DNA: TGTGCCAGCAGCTTAGTGACCACCAGAGGCACAGATACGCAGTATTTT

V: TRBV10-3
J: TRBJ2-1
size: many
D: TRBD2
length: 15
CDR3: CAISEGRLADNEQFF
DNA: TGTGCCATCAGTGAGGGTCGACTAGCGGACAATGAGCAGTTCTTC

V: TRBV5-6
J: TRBJ2-5
size: .
D: .
length: 14
CDR3: CASSWRGSQETQYF
DNA: TGTGCCAGCAGTTGGCGCGGTAGCCAAGAGACCCAGTACTTC

V: TRBV24-1
J: TRBJ2-3
size: many
D: .
length: 13
CDR3: CATSDPGTPPAHF
DNA: TGTGCCACCAGTGACCCCGGGACACCTCCGGCTCATTTT

V: TRBV6-1
J: TRBJ2-3
size: .
D: .
length: 13
CDR3: CASNAGVTDTQYF
DNA: TGTGCCAGCAACGCAGGGGTCACAGATACGCAGTATTTT

V: TRBV6-1
J: TRBJ1-5
size: many
D: .
length: 13
CDR3: CASRRQANQPQHF
DNA: TGTGCCAGCAGGAGACAGGCTAATCAGCCCCAGCATTTT

V: TRBV14
J: TRBJ2-1
size: few
D: TRBD2
length: 17
CDR3: CASSSQTGTSGINEQFF
DNA: TGTGCCAGCAGCTCCCAGACCGGGACTAGCGGGATAAATGAGCAGTTCTTC

V: TRBV29-1
J: TRBJ1-1
size: .
D: TRBD1
length: 12
CDR3: CSVVRTGTEAFF
DNA: TGCAGCGTCGTCCGGACAGGGACTGAAGCTTTCTTT

V: TRBV16
J: TRBJ2-2
size: many
D: .
length: 15
CDR3: CASNLRRGNTGELFF
DNA: TGTGCCAGCAACCTCCGCAGGGGGAACACCGGGGAGCTGTTTTTT

V: TRBV7-2
J: TRBJ2-5
size: few
D: .
length: 14
CDR3: CASSLGGIQETQYF
DNA: TGTGCCAGCAGCTTAGGGGGCATCCAAGAGACCCAGTACTTC

V: TRBV24-1
J: TRBJ2-1
size: many
D: .
length: 15
CDR3: CATGPQTGAYNEQFF
DNA: TGTGCCACCGGACCCCAGACGGGGGCTTACAATGAGCAGTTCTTC

V: TRBV5-1
J: TRBJ1-6
size: few
D: .
length: 13
CDR3: CASSPDYNSPLHF
DNA: TGCGCCAGCAGCCCCGACTATAATTCACCCCTCCACTTT

V: TRBV9
J: TRBJ2-1
size: few
D: TRBD2
length: 15
CDR3: CASSLDGGVGNEQFF
DNA: TGTGCCAGCAGCCTAGATGGGGGGGTCGGCAATGAGCAGTTCTTC

V: TRBV11-2
J: TRBJ2-3
size: many
D: TRBD2
length: 14
CDR3: CASSLGGRTDTQYF
DNA: TGTGCCAGCAGCCTCGGGGGGAGAACAGATACGCAGTATTTT

V: TRBV7-8
J: TRBJ1-2
size: many
D: .
length: 13
CDR3: CASSSLPRDGYTF
DNA: TGTGCCAGCAGCTCCCTTCCCCGAGACGGCTACACCTTC

V: TRBV28
J: TRBJ1-5
size: many
D: TRBD1
length: 13
CDR3: CASSDRGRQPQHF
DNA: TGTGCCAGCAGCGACAGGGGTCGTCAGCCCCAGCATTTT

V: TRBV15
J: TRBJ2-7
size: once
D: .
length: 18
CDR3: CATSTGGTQFEGSYEQYF
DNA: TGTGCCACCAGCACAGGCGGGACCCAGTTTGAAGGCTCCTACGAGCAGTACTTC

V: TRBV5-1
J: TRBJ2-1
size: many
D: .
length: 12
CDR3: CASSTTYNEQFF
DNA: TGCGCCAGCAGCACCACTTACAATGAGCAGTTCTTC

V: TRBV20-1
J: TRBJ2-3
size: many
D: .
length: 12
CDR3: CSARPYSDTQYF
DNA: TGCAGTGCTAGGCCCTACTCAGATACGCAGTATTTT

V: TRBV7-9
J: TRBJ1-1
size: .
D: .
length: 16
CDR3: CASSLASPAMNTEAFF
DNA: TGTGCCAGCAGCTTAGCGTCGCCCGCAATGAACACTGAAGCTTTCTTT

V: TRBV29-1
J: TRBJ2-5
size: many
D: .
length: 11
CDR3: CSGKETETQYF
DNA: TGCAGCGGTAAAGAGACCGAGACCCAGTACTTC

V: TRBV5-6
J: TRBJ2-7
size: many
D: .
length: 14
CDR3: CASSWRTVSYEQYF
DNA: TGTGCCAGCAGCTGGAGGACGGTCTCCTACGAGCAGTACTTC

V: TRBV4-2
J: TRBJ2-2
size: few
D: TRBD2
length: 18
CDR3: CASSQRTSGMGITGELFF
DNA: TGTGCCAGCAGCCAGAGGACTAGCGGGATGGGGATCACCGGGGAGCTGTTTTTT

V: TRBV6-5
J: TRBJ2-5
size: many
D: TRBD1
length: 15
CDR3: CASSYGTGLQETQYF
DNA: TGTGCCAGCAGTTATGGGACAGGGTTACAAGAGACCCAGTACTTC